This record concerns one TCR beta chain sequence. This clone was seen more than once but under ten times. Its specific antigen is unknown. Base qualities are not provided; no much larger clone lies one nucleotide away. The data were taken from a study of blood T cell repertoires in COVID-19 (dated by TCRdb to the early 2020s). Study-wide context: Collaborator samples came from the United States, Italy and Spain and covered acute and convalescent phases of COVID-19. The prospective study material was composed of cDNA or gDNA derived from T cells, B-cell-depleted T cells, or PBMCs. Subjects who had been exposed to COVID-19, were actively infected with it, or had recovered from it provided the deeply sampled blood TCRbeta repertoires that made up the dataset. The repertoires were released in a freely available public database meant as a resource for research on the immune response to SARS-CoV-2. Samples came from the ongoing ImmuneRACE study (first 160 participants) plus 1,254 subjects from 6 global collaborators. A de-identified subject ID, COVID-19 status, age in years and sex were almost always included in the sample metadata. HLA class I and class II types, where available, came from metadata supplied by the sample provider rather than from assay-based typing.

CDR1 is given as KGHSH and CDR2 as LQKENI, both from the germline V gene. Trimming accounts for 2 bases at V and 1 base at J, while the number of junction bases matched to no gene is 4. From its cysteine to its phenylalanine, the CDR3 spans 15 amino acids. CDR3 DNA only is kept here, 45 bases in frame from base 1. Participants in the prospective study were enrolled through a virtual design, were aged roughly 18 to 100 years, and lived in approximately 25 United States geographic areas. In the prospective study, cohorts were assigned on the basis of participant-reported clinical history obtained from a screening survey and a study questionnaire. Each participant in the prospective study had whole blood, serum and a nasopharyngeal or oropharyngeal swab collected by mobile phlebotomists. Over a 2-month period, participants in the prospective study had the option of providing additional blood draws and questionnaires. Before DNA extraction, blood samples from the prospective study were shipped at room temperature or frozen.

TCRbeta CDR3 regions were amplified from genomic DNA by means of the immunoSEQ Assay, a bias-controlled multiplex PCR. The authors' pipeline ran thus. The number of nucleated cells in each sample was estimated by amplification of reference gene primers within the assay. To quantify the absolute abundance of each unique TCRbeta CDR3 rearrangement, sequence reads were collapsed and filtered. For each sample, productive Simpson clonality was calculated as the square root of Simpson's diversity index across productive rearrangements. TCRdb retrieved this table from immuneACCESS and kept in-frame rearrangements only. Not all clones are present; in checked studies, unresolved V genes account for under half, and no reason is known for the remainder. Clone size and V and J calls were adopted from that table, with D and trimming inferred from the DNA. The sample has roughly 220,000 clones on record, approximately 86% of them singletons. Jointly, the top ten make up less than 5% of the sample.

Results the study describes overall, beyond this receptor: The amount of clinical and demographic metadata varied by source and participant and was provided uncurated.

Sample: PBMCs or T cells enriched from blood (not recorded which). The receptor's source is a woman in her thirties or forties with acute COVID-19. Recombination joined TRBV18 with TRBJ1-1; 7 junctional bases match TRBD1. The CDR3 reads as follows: CASSPETGRNTEAFF. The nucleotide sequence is TGTGCCAGCTCACCAGAGACAGGGAGGAACACTGAAGCTTTCTTT.